These 18 T cell receptor beta chains share one sample of origin, sequenced in a study of cytomegalovirus exposure and HLA in healthy donors. 60 Vbeta and 13 Jbeta primers were used in PCR. TCRdb's table, derived via immunoSEQ multiplex PCR, lists solely in-frame clones and lacks some. The sample yields 250,000 or so clones, approximately 87% seen once. Sequences were obtained from PBMCs. These receptors all stem from a human donor in good health.

V gene TRBV7-9 combines with J gene TRBJ2-5; D is uncertain. Germline V gene sequence: CDR1 SEHNR, CDR2 FQNEAQ (reference sequence). CDR3 length equals 12 residues. V shed 0 bases and J shed 5 bases, with 4 bases lying between them. CDR3 loop: CASSLALETQYF. CDR3 nucleotide sequence: TGTGCCAGCAGCTTAGCTCTGGAGACCCAGTACTTC.

This clone has a single count. V is TRBV2 and J is TRBJ1-6; D is uncertain. The CDR3 extends over 11 amino acids. Trimming took 2 bases from V and 13 from J, leaving 6 bases between them. Germline V CDR1 and CDR2: SNHLY, FYNNEI. CDR3 nucleotide sequence: TGTGCCAGCAGTGAATTCGGGCCCCTCCACTTT. It yields the protein CASSEFGPLHF. The variable domain in full, completed from reference TRBV2 and TRBJ1-6, reads EPEVTQTPSHQVTQMGQEVILRCVPISNHLYFYWYRQILGQKVEFLVSFYNNEISEKSEIFDDQFSVERPDGSNFTLKIRSTKLEDSAMYFCASSEFGPLHFGNGTRLTVT.

The V call is TRBV19, the J call TRBJ1-5; 8 bases align to TRBD1. The CDR3 is 14 amino acids. Germline V lookup: CDR1 LNHDA, CDR2 SQIVND (reference sequence). The ends lost 2 bases at V and 6 bases at J; junction bases unmatched: 3. CDR3 coding DNA: TGTGCCAGTAGTATACAGGGGGCGCGTCAGCCCCAGCATTTT. It is translated as CASSIQGARQPQHF.

The rearrangement joins TRBV7-2 to TRBJ2-3; 10 bases are shared with TRBD2. Per the germline V gene, CDR1 is SGHTA and CDR2 is FQGNSA. The CDR3 is made up of 17 amino acids. The V and J ends lost 0 bases and 1 base, in that order; junction bases with no gene match: 4. The CDR3 DNA reads as TGTGCCAGCAGCTTAGCTAGCGGGAGGCGGGGCACAGATACGCAGTATTTT. It translates to CASSLASGRRGTDTQYF.

This chain connects TRBV6-7 to TRBJ1-5; TRBD1 aligns across 12 bases. TRBV6-7 is flagged as an ORF with uncertain function. CDR3 size: 20 residues. Trimming removed 6 bases from V and 0 bases from J; junction bases left unmatched: 15. CDR3 bases: TGTGCCAGCAGACCTTCCCGGGACAGGGGGCGTAGGAATAGCAATCAGCCCCAGCATTTT. Encoded protein: CASRPSRDRGRRNSNQPQHF.

The chain employs TRBV6-1 and TRBJ1-5, with D possibly matching TRBD1 (5 bases). The V and J ends lost 7 bases and 2 bases respectively, with 15 bases between them. Per the germline V gene, CDR1 is MNHNS and CDR2 is SASEGT. The CDR3 length is 15 residues. CDR3 sequence reads: CASKETWGGNQPQHF. The CDR3 nucleotides read TGTGCCAGCAAGGAGACATGGGGGGGCAATCAGCCCCAGCATTTT.

This clone was recorded once. This chain uses TRBV7-2 with TRBJ1-5, with 7 bases lining up with TRBD1. Per germline, CDR1 SGHTA and CDR2 FQGNSA. The V and J ends lost 4 bases and 3 bases, in that order; junction bases with no gene match: 6. The CDR3 spans 15 residues. CDR3 in amino acids: CASSSQTGPNQPQHF. CDR3 sequence (DNA): TGTGCCAGCAGCTCGCAGACAGGGCCCAATCAGCCCCAGCATTTT.

This clone has a handful of counts. The CDR3 DNA sequence: TGTGCCAGCAGTGCGTGGACAGAGACTAATGAAAAACTGTTTTTT. The encoded protein is CASSAWTETNEKLFF. J is TRBJ1-4 and V is TRBV27; TRBD1 is a possible D gene (6 bases). CDR1 and CDR2 (germline): MNHEY, SMNVEV (reference sequence). Trimming cost V 5 bases and J 2 bases, with 12 bases left between them. CDR3 length: 15 residues.

The gene calls are TRBV29-1 and TRBJ2-2, with 7 bases lining up with TRBD1. The junction had 11 bases not matched to a gene; V was cut back by 6 bases and J by 4 bases. This CDR3 is built from 15 residues. In germline, CDR1 is SQVTM, CDR2 ANQGSEA. The CDR3 spells CSVRDNRGGTGELFF. DNA for the CDR3: TGCAGCGTCAGAGACAACAGGGGCGGCACCGGGGAGCTGTTTTTT.

V and J are TRBV4-1 and TRBJ2-7, with TRBD2 matching over 10 bases. Germline V gene lookup returns CDR1 MGHRA and CDR2 YSYEKL. With V trimmed by 3 bases and J by 1 base, 6 bases remained unmatched. CDR3 length: 16 residues. The CDR3 nucleotides are TGCGCCAGCAGCCACCAGGGACTAGCGCTTTCCTACGAGCAGTACTTC. This sequence encodes CASSHQGLALSYEQYF.

The rearrangement links TRBV19 to TRBJ2-7; D is possibly TRBD2 (5 bases). This CDR3 comprises 13 residues. Germline V gene sequence: CDR1 LNHDA, CDR2 SQIVND (reference sequence). Trimming shortened V by 5 bases and J by 1 base, and 9 bases separated the two germline ends. The CDR3 loop reads CASSQADSYEQYF. The CDR3 DNA is TGTGCCAGTAGTCAAGCGGATTCCTACGAGCAGTACTTC.

The CDR3 loop is CATSRDVGGPSEQYF. The CDR3 nucleotides are TGTGCCACCAGCAGAGATGTGGGAGGCCCCTCCGAGCAGTACTTC. The rearrangement uses TRBV15 and TRBJ2-7, with D possibly TRBD2 on 6 matching bases. This CDR3 contains 15 residues. V shed 0 bases and J shed 6 bases, with 15 bases lying between them. Germline CDR1 reads LNHNV; CDR2 reads YYDKDF (reference sequence).

This sequence joins TRBV5-1 and TRBJ1-1; D gene uncertain. There are 14 residues in the CDR3. Trimming removed 2 bases at V and 0 bases at J, with 8 bases between. Germline loops: CDR1 SGHRS, CDR2 YFSETQ. CDR3 protein: CASSFQSMNTEAFF. In DNA form, the CDR3 reads TGCGCCAGCAGCTTCCAGTCCATGAACACTGAAGCTTTCTTT.

With regard to this clone: Additional DNA sequences in this sample encode the identical CDR3. The chain carries TRBV28 and TRBJ2-7; D perhaps matches TRBD2 (5 bases). Germline V CDR1 and CDR2: MDHEN, SYDVKM. Trimming stripped 10 bases from V and 2 bases from J, with 15 bases between. This CDR3 has 13 residues. The DNA of the CDR3 is TGTGCCACCGAAGCGGCGCCGACCTACGAGCAGTACTTC. Translated: CATEAAPTYEQYF.

CDR3: CASRTVRTDTQYF. Written as DNA, the CDR3 is TGCGCCAGCAGAACTGTACGCACAGATACGCAGTATTTT. The J gene is TRBJ2-3, the V gene TRBV5-1, with no clear D. Germline CDR1 is SGHRS and CDR2 is YFSETQ. The CDR3 has 13 amino acids. V was shortened by 5 bases and J by 1 base, with 8 bases between the two germline ends.

The chain has TRBV9 and TRBJ2-1; 14 nucleotides agree with TRBD2. The junction had 4 bases not matched to a gene; V was cut back by 4 bases and J by 7 bases. Germline CDR1 SGDLS, CDR2 YYNGEE. This CDR3 region has 15 residues. CDR3 protein: CASSLRTSGRNEQFF. CDR3 bases: TGTGCCAGCAGCCTACGGACTAGCGGGAGGAATGAGCAGTTCTTC.

This chain connects TRBV6-6 to TRBJ2-2, with D perhaps TRBD2 (6 bases). Per germline, CDR1 MNHNY and CDR2 SVGAGI (reference sequence). The CDR3 loop spans 14 amino acids. Trimming shortened V by 8 bases and J by 3 bases, and 13 bases separated the two germline ends. This CDR3 is CASRRDFHTGELFF. CDR3 nucleotide sequence: TGTGCCAGCCGGAGGGACTTTCACACCGGGGAGCTGTTTTTT.

The chain employs TRBV4-2 and TRBJ2-3; 12 bases line up with TRBD2. The CDR3 contains 17 residues. Germline-derived CDR1 and CDR2 are LGHNA and YNFKEQ. V dropped 1 base and J dropped 5; count of bases not matched to a gene: 7. The CDR3 coding sequence is TGTGCCAGCAGCCAAGTCCTAGCGGGAGGGGAGATAGATACGCAGTATTTT. Protein sequence: CASSQVLAGGEIDTQYF.